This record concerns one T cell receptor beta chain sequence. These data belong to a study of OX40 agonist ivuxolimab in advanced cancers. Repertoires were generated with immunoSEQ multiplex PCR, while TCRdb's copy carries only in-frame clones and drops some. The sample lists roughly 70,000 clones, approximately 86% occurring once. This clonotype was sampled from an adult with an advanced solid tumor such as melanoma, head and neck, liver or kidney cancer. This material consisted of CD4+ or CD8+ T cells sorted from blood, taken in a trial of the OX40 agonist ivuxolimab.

CDR3 nucleotides: TGTGCCAGCAGCTTGGACGGGATTAGCTCCTACGAGCAGTACTTC. Translating it yields CASSLDGISSYEQYF. The V gene is TRBV11-2, the J gene TRBJ2-7; possible D gene TRBD2, 5 bases. V lost 3 bases and J lost 0, with 12 bases in between. This CDR3 spans 15 amino acids. CDR1 and CDR2 (germline): SGHAT, FQNNGV.